One sample yielded the 25 T cell receptor beta chains listed below, sequenced in a study of shared clonotypes between healthy human individuals. Measured with immunoSEQ multiplex PCR; TCRdb has only the in-frame clones, and not every one. Among 600,000 to 700,000 clones listed, about three quarters were seen once. Sequenced input: memory CD4+ T cells sorted from blood. Subset defined: CD45RA-negative fraction. These TCRs come from a woman under 40 in good health.

The chain joins TRBV18 to TRBJ2-7; 8 nucleotides align to TRBD2. The CDR3 spans 16 residues. Germline loops: CDR1 KGHSH, CDR2 LQKENI. Trimming at V came to 4 bases and at J to 6 bases, leaving 14 bases not matched to a gene. CDR3 DNA sequence: TGTGCCAGCTCACAAATGGGGAGTAGCGGGACGGGCGAGCAGTACTTC. It yields the protein CASSQMGSSGTGEQYF.

V usage is TRBV10-1 and J usage is TRBJ2-1, with TRBD2 matching 9 bases. Germline CDR1 reads WNHNN; CDR2 reads SYGVQD (reference sequence). The CDR3 runs to 15 residues. V shed 5 bases and J 7 bases; nucleotides not matched to a gene: 9. CDR3 in DNA: TGCGCCAGCAGTTCGGGGGCTAGCGGGAAAAATGAGCAGTTCTTC. Translating it yields CASSSGASGKNEQFF.

V gene TRBV25-1 combines with J gene TRBJ2-7, with 12 bases matching TRBD2. This CDR3 is built from 16 residues. V shed 5 bases, J shed 0 bases, and the junction held 5 bases outside the gene matches. Germline V gene data show CDR1 as MGHDK and CDR2 as SYGVNS. The CDR3 region is CASSPETSGSSYEQYF. Here the CDR3 DNA reads TGTGCCAGCAGTCCCGAGACTAGCGGGAGCTCCTACGAGCAGTACTTC.

For the CDR3, the DNA is TGTGCCAGCAGCTCAAATAGGGACAGCACAGATACGCAGTATTTT. It encodes CASSSNRDSTDTQYF. V usage is TRBV11-2 and J usage is TRBJ2-3; the D gene could be TRBD1 or TRBD2 (5 bases each). Germline V lookup: CDR1 SGHAT, CDR2 FQNNGV. The CDR3 loop spans 15 amino acids. Trimming pared 4 bases from V and 0 bases from J, leaving 11 bases between.

The chain employs TRBV11-2 and TRBJ1-1, with 8 bases lining up with TRBD1. J was trimmed by 3 bases and V by 4 bases; bases with no gene match: 4. The CDR3 is 14 amino acids. Germline CDR1 and CDR2: SGHAT and FQNNGV. CDR3 sequence (DNA): TGTGCCAGCAGCTCCGGACAGGGCTACACTGAAGCTTTCTTT. It yields the protein CASSSGQGYTEAFF.

The chain recombines TRBV11-2 with TRBJ2-5; D gene unclear. The length of the CDR3 is 15 residues. Germline V gene lookup returns CDR1 SGHAT and CDR2 FQNNGV. V was trimmed by 1 base and J by 4 bases, leaving 13 bases between them. CDR3 in amino acids: CASSLVRQRGETQYF. DNA of the CDR3: TGTGCCAGCAGCTTAGTAAGGCAGAGAGGAGAGACCCAGTACTTC.

The rearrangement joins TRBV7-9 to TRBJ2-5, with D unclear. V gave up 1 base and J gave up 5 bases, with 8 bases separating them. The CDR3 has 13 amino acids. Germline values: CDR1 SEHNR, CDR2 FQNEAQ (reference sequence). CDR3 nucleotide sequence: TGTGCCAGCAGCTTAGAGGGCCGGGAGACCCAGTACTTC. It is translated as CASSLEGRETQYF.

The V and J genes are TRBV11-2 and TRBJ2-2; 8 positions match TRBD1. The V and J ends lost 7 bases and 6 bases, in that order; junction bases with no gene match: 10. The CDR3 is made up of 15 amino acids. CDR1 is SGHAT, CDR2 FQNNGV, per germline. The CDR3 is CASTEGAGGSGELFF. In DNA, the CDR3 is TGTGCCAGCACCGAGGGGGCAGGGGGCTCCGGGGAGCTGTTTTTT.

This clone has just one count. The J gene is TRBJ1-2, the V gene TRBV7-9; TRBD1 matches 11 bases. CDR3 size: 17 residues. With 4 bases clipped from V and 4 bases from J, the junction kept 11 bases outside the gene matches. The germline V gene has CDR1 SEHNR and CDR2 FQNEAQ (reference sequence). The CDR3 DNA sequence: TGTGCCAGCAGCTCTAGGACAGGGGGCGTAGGGCTCTATGGCTACACCTTC. This codes for CASSSRTGGVGLYGYTF.

This clone was seen only a few times. The same CDR3 also results from other DNA sequences found in this sample. The rearrangement links TRBV19 to TRBJ2-3; D is undetermined. This CDR3 comprises 14 residues. Deletions cut 1 base from V and 0 bases from J, with 5 bases between. Germline V gene lookup returns CDR1 LNHDA and CDR2 SQIVND (reference sequence). CDR3 in amino acids: CASSIAASTDTQYF. The CDR3 DNA sequence: TGTGCCAGTAGTATAGCTGCTAGCACAGATACGCAGTATTTT.

The chain couples TRBV4-2 to TRBJ2-2; 10 bases match TRBD2. Germline V gene sequence: CDR1 LGHNA, CDR2 YNFKEQ. Germline trimming cut 0 bases from V and 0 bases from J; bases unmatched to any gene: 4. This CDR3 spans 18 amino acids. The CDR3 region has the DNA TGTGCCAGCAGCCAAGATTTCACTAGCGGGACGAACACCGGGGAGCTGTTTTTT. Its translation: CASSQDFTSGTNTGELFF.

This clone was seen only once. CDR3 in amino acids: CSASFNDHYTF. For the CDR3, the DNA is TGCAGTGCTAGTTTCAACGATCATTACACCTTC. The rearrangement uses TRBV20-1 and TRBJ1-2; D unclear. The germline V gene has CDR1 DFQATT and CDR2 SNEGSKA (reference sequence). Deletions cut 3 bases from V and 11 bases from J, with 13 bases between. The CDR3 has 11 amino acids.

V usage is TRBV5-5 and J usage is TRBJ1-2; D gene unclear. The CDR3 sequence is 13 residues long. The V and J ends lost 4 bases and 1 base respectively, with 8 bases between them. From germline, CDR1 is SGHKS and CDR2 YYEKEE (reference sequence). CDR3 nucleotide sequence: TGTGCCAGCAGCCCGGACGTTAACTATGGCTACACCTTC. Amino acids: CASSPDVNYGYTF.

This clone occurred a few times. The chain has TRBV7-9 and TRBJ2-2, with 10 bases identical to TRBD2. The J segment lost 1 base and the V segment lost 4 bases, leaving 9 bases of the junction unmatched. Germline V gene lookup returns CDR1 SEHNR and CDR2 FQNEAQ (reference sequence). The CDR3 has 18 amino acids. DNA for the CDR3: TGTGCCAGCAGCTCCTGGTCTAGCGGGAGTGGGAACACCGGGGAGCTGTTTTTT. This codes for CASSSWSSGSGNTGELFF.

A note on this clone: The same CDR3 can be traced to other DNA sequences in this sample. The chain uses TRBV5-1 and TRBJ2-2; D is possibly TRBD2 (6 bases). The CDR3 contains 15 residues. CDR1 is SGHRS, CDR2 YFSETQ, per germline. The V and J ends lost 0 bases and 2 bases respectively, with 8 bases between them. As DNA, the CDR3 is TGCGCCAGCAGCTTGGTTGCGGGAAACACCGGGGAGCTGTTTTTT. This gives the protein CASSLVAGNTGELFF.

The chain recombines TRBV14 with TRBJ2-5, with 13 positions matching TRBD2. Germline CDR1 and CDR2: SGHDN and FVKESK. The ends lost 4 bases at V and 5 bases at J; junction bases unmatched: 4. CDR3 length equals 15 residues. CDR3 region: CASSLGLAGVETQYF. For the CDR3, the DNA is TGTGCCAGCAGCCTAGGACTAGCGGGAGTGGAGACCCAGTACTTC.

The chain recombines TRBV28 with TRBJ2-7; D remains unclear. Germline CDR1 and CDR2: MDHEN and SYDVKM. This CDR3 spans 13 amino acids. V lost 4 bases, J lost 3 bases, and 10 bases lay in between. In DNA form, the CDR3 reads TGTGCCAGCAGTTCTGGATCCATCTACGAGCAGTACTTC. Its translation is CASSSGSIYEQYF. The full variable domain, with the rest looked up from reference TRBV28 and TRBJ2-7, is DVKVTQSSRYLVKRTGEKVFLECVQDMDHENMFWYRQDPGLGLRLIYFSYDVKMKEKGDIPEGYSVSREKKERFSLILESASTNQTSMYLCASSSGSIYEQYFGPGTRLTVT.

V and J are TRBV7-2 and TRBJ1-2, with 7 bases that match TRBD1. Germline CDR1 SGHTA, CDR2 FQGNSA. The trim removed 5 bases at V and 4 bases at J, leaving 13 bases unmatched. CDR3 length: 16 residues. Written as DNA, the CDR3 is TGTGCCAGCAGCCCTAAAGTTGCAGGGGGGGGCTATGGCTACACCTTC. Amino acids: CASSPKVAGGGYGYTF.

The DNA for the CDR3 is TGTGCCAGCAGTCCCAGAGGGGGTGAGCAGTTCTTC. It codes for CASSPRGGEQFF. J is TRBJ2-1 and V is TRBV6-6, with D possibly being TRBD1 (6 bases). V was shortened by 5 bases and J by 9 bases, with 11 bases between the two germline ends. The V gene's germline CDR1 is MNHNY and CDR2 SVGAGI (reference sequence). The CDR3 runs to 12 residues.

The CDR3 DNA follows: TGCGCCAGCAGCCAAGATCCCACAGGGCCCTACGGATCTGGAAACACCATATATTTT. This translates into CASSQDPTGPYGSGNTIYF. V is TRBV4-1 and J is TRBJ1-3; D possibly corresponds to TRBD1 (6 bases). V lost 0 bases and J 1 base, leaving 19 bases between the germline ends. CDR3 length equals 19 residues. Germline loops: CDR1 MGHRA, CDR2 YSYEKL.

The chain couples TRBV7-9 to TRBJ2-7; D is unresolved. CDR1 SEHNR and CDR2 FQNEAQ come from the germline V gene (reference sequence). This CDR3 contains 13 residues. With 5 bases removed from V and 2 bases from J, the gap between germline ends came to 10 bases. CDR3 sequence reads: CASSLTSAYEQYF. For the CDR3, the DNA is TGTGCCAGCAGCCTGACTTCCGCCTACGAGCAGTACTTC.

This chain joins TRBV7-2 and TRBJ2-7; 11 nucleotides align to TRBD2. The germline gives CDR1 SGHTA, CDR2 FQGNSA. CDR3 length: 17 amino acids. J lost 3 bases, V lost 5 bases, and 12 bases had no gene match. The CDR3 DNA sequence: TGTGCCAGCAGCCCCCGACTAGCGGGGAGGGCGGGCTACGAGCAGTACTTC. Its translation: CASSPRLAGRAGYEQYF.

V is TRBV19 and J is TRBJ2-2; 12 bases are a match to TRBD2. The CDR3 is 16 residues long. V shed 7 bases, J shed 5 bases, and the junction held 8 bases outside the gene matches. Germline-derived CDR1 and CDR2 are LNHDA and SQIVND (reference sequence). CDR3 residues: CASIPTSGSVTGELFF. In DNA, the CDR3 is TGTGCCAGTATCCCGACTAGCGGGAGCGTTACCGGGGAGCTGTTTTTT.

J is TRBJ2-3 and V is TRBV6-1, with TRBD2 matching over 9 bases. V lost 8 bases to trimming and J lost 6 bases; unmatched junction nucleotides: 12. The germline V gene has CDR1 MNHNS and CDR2 SASEGT. The CDR3 length is 15 residues. Written as DNA, the CDR3 is TGTGCCAGCGGGGCGCTAGCGGGGTCGACGGATACGCAGTATTTT. Its protein is CASGALAGSTDTQYF.

This clone was found a few times. The chain has TRBV11-2 and TRBJ2-3, with 12 nucleotides matching TRBD2. V dropped 5 bases and J dropped 2; count of bases not matched to a gene: 2. Germline CDR1 and CDR2: SGHAT and FQNNGV. The CDR3 extends over 15 amino acids. CDR3 coding DNA: TGTGCCAGCAGCCGGACTAGCGGGATCACAGATACGCAGTATTTT. Its translation: CASSRTSGITDTQYF. The variable domain in full, with the rest retrieved from reference TRBV11-2 and TRBJ2-3, is EAGVAQSPRYKIIEKRQSVAFWCNPISGHATLYWYQQILGQGPKLLIQFQNNGVVDDSQLPKDRFSAERLKGVDSTLKIQPAKLEDSAVYLCASSRTSGITDTQYFGPGTRLTVL.